A single sample gave rise to the 20 T cell receptor beta chains below, sequenced in a study of cytomegalovirus exposure and HLA in healthy donors. Primers included in the PCR were 60 Vbeta and 13 Jbeta primers. Libraries were prepared by immunoSEQ multiplex PCR; TCRdb keeps only in-frame clonotypes and omits some of them. Of around 150,000 clones listed, around 10% were seen once; the top ten hold 1.5% to 2%. What was sequenced was PBMCs. The receptors were gathered from a male donor in good health and CMV-seronegative.

The CDR3 DNA is TGTGCCAGCAGTTATAGTCCCGGGAGCACTGAAGCTTTCTTT. Its translation is CASSYSPGSTEAFF. This chain connects TRBV6-5 to TRBJ1-1; D is uncertain. The CDR3 is 14 amino acids. Germline V lookup: CDR1 MNHEY, CDR2 SVGAGI. V lost 3 bases and J lost 4, with 12 bases in between.

The V call is TRBV7-2, the J call TRBJ2-5, with a weak D call TRBD1 (5 bases). Germline V gives CDR1 SGHTA, CDR2 FQGNSA. V lost 1 base and J lost 9, with 24 bases in between. The CDR3 covers 17 residues. The CDR3, as DNA: TGTGCCAGCAGCTTAGTAGGCCGCTACGACAGCAGGGATCCCCAGTACTTC. Its translation: CASSLVGRYDSRDPQYF.

As concerns this clone: This sample includes further DNA sequences coding for the same CDR3. This chain uses TRBV5-1 with TRBJ2-2; possible D gene TRBD2, 6 bases. Per the germline V gene, CDR1 is SGHRS and CDR2 is YFSETQ. V lost 5 bases to trimming and J lost 12 bases, with 14 bases between them. The CDR3 runs 12 residues. The CDR3 region is CASRSPAGKLFF. CDR3 DNA: TGCGCCAGCAGGTCCCCCGCGGGAAAGCTGTTTTTT.

The chain is built from TRBV28 and TRBJ2-7, with TRBD1 matching 9 bases. Germline CDR1 and CDR2: MDHEN and SYDVKM. The length of the CDR3 is 14 residues. V lost 7 bases to trimming and J lost 4 bases; unmatched junction nucleotides: 8. CDR3 amino acids: CASTSSGQGYEQYF. CDR3 sequence (DNA): TGTGCCAGCACCTCTAGTGGACAGGGGTACGAGCAGTACTTC.

This clone was seen a few times. V gene TRBV7-3 combines with J gene TRBJ1-5; 9 nucleotides agree with TRBD1. The J segment lost 6 bases and the V segment lost 2 bases, leaving 5 bases of the junction unmatched. Germline CDR1 SGHTA, CDR2 FQGTGA. This CDR3 region has 15 residues. CDR3 sequence reads: CASSLGTGTVQPQHF. CDR3 DNA sequence: TGTGCCAGCAGCTTAGGGACAGGGACGGTTCAGCCCCAGCATTTT.

The sample holds a few counts of this clone. The chain carries TRBV7-3 and TRBJ2-7, with 11 bases aligning to TRBD1. The germline CDR1 and CDR2 sequences are SGHTA and FQGTGA. The V segment lost 4 bases and the J segment 4 bases; nucleotides outside the gene matches: 15. The CDR3 extends over 18 amino acids. CDR3 protein: CASSSMDRGLVIEYEQYF. Written as DNA, the CDR3 is TGTGCCAGCAGCTCAATGGACAGGGGGCTTGTCATCGAGTACGAGCAGTACTTC.

The chain employs TRBV7-9 and TRBJ2-5; D is possibly TRBD1 (5 bases). Per the germline V gene, CDR1 is SEHNR and CDR2 is FQNEAQ (reference sequence). The CDR3 contains 14 residues. The V end lost 5 bases, the J end lost 1 base, and 11 bases lay between the germline ends. In DNA form, the CDR3 reads TGTGCCAGCAGCCAGACAGAGACCCAAGAGACCCAGTACTTC. Translation: CASSQTETQETQYF. The full variable domain, in which reference TRBV7-9 and TRBJ2-5 provide the parts outside the CDR3, is DTGVSQNPRHKITKRGQNVTFRCDPISEHNRLYWYRQTLGQGPEFLTYFQNEAQLEKSRLLSDRFSAERPKGSFSTLEIQRTEQGDSAMYLCASSQTETQETQYFGPGTRLLVL.

The rearrangement joins TRBV7-6 to TRBJ2-2; no clear D. The CDR3 loop spans 16 amino acids. Germline V gene lookup returns CDR1 SGHVS and CDR2 FNYEAQ. The germline V and J ends were trimmed by 0 bases and 3 bases, with 11 bases remaining between them. The chain's CDR3 is CASSLALGSYTGELFF. The CDR3 nucleotides are TGTGCCAGCAGCTTAGCGTTGGGCAGCTACACCGGGGAGCTGTTTTTT.

This chain joins TRBV5-1 and TRBJ2-7, with D maybe TRBD1 (5 bases). The CDR3 totals 12 residues. Trimming removed 5 bases at V and 0 bases at J, with 6 bases between. Germline values: CDR1 SGHRS, CDR2 YFSETQ. The CDR3 DNA is TGCGCCAGCAGGGACAACTCCTACGAGCAGTACTTC. It is translated as CASRDNSYEQYF.

The rearrangement joins TRBV2 to TRBJ2-7; 8 nucleotides agree with TRBD2. The CDR3 contains 15 residues. CDR1 is SNHLY, CDR2 FYNNEI, per germline. The junction had 13 bases not matched to a gene; V was cut back by 8 bases and J by 4 bases. Here the CDR3 DNA reads TGTGCCAGCTCCTTTGAGGCGGGAGGTATTTACGAGCAGTACTTC. Translated: CASSFEAGGIYEQYF. Drawing the rest from reference TRBV2 and TRBJ2-7, the complete variable domain is EPEVTQTPSHQVTQMGQEVILRCVPISNHLYFYWYRQILGQKVEFLVSFYNNEISEKSEIFDDQFSVERPDGSNFTLKIRSTKLEDSAMYFCASSFEAGGIYEQYFGPGTRLTVT.

The chain is built from TRBV6-4 and TRBJ2-5; 8 bases are a match to TRBD2. V shed 2 bases, J shed 1 base, and the junction held 12 bases outside the gene matches. In germline, CDR1 is MRHNA, CDR2 SNTAGT. CDR3 size: 18 residues. CDR3 amino acids: CASSDPTVAGGIQETQYF. The CDR3 DNA is TGTGCCAGCAGTGACCCCACAGTGGCGGGAGGAATCCAAGAGACCCAGTACTTC.

The chain is built from TRBV28 and TRBJ1-2, with D maybe TRBD1 (5 bases). Germline-derived CDR1 and CDR2 are MDHEN and SYDVKM. Trimming pared 5 bases from V and 4 bases from J, leaving 11 bases between. The CDR3 has 13 residues. DNA for the CDR3: TGTGCCAGCAGTCCGGACACCTTCTATGGCTACACCTTC. It is translated as CASSPDTFYGYTF.

CDR3: CASIFAGRSGANVLTF. The CDR3 region has the DNA TGTGCCAGCATATTTGCGGGCCGCTCTGGGGCCAACGTCCTGACTTTC. The chain carries TRBV11-2 and TRBJ2-6; tentative D call: TRBD2 (5 bases). Trimming removed 7 bases at V and 0 bases at J, with 13 bases between. Germline CDR1 reads SGHAT; CDR2 reads FQNNGV. This CDR3 spans 16 amino acids.

The V and J genes are TRBV29-1 and TRBJ1-2; 9 bases match TRBD1. The germline gives CDR1 SQVTM, CDR2 ANQGSEA. The CDR3 loop spans 13 amino acids. CDR3 protein: CSCWTGEDYGYTF. The CDR3 region has the DNA TGCAGTTGCTGGACAGGGGAGGACTATGGCTACACCTTC.

A few counts support this clone. This rearrangement joins TRBV6-5 to TRBJ2-3; TRBD2 aligns across 10 bases. The CDR3 spans 14 residues. Germline V gene lookup returns CDR1 MNHEY and CDR2 SVGAGI. V lost 11 bases, J lost 0 bases, and 5 bases stayed unmatched. This CDR3 reads CAVRTSGSTDTQYF. CDR3 nucleotide sequence: TGTGCCGTTCGGACTAGCGGTAGCACAGATACGCAGTATTTT.

This clone turned up a few times. This sequence joins TRBV7-2 and TRBJ2-3; D call uncertain. Trimming took 5 bases from V and 1 from J, leaving 7 bases between them. The CDR3 length is 13 residues. The germline gives CDR1 SGHTA, CDR2 FQGNSA. CDR3 DNA sequence: TGTGCCAGCAGCCACCCGGGCACAGATACGCAGTATTTT. Residues: CASSHPGTDTQYF.

This clone was picked up a small number of times. DNA for the CDR3: TGTGCCAGCAGCCCCCCAGGGGCGGGAGGGCCTATCAGCGAGCAGTACTTC. This translates into CASSPPGAGGPISEQYF. This chain joins TRBV9 and TRBJ2-7; 9 positions match TRBD2. Germline trimming cut 4 bases from V and 6 bases from J; bases unmatched to any gene: 17. CDR1 is SGDLS and CDR2 is YYNGEE in the germline V gene. The CDR3 has 17 amino acids. Supplemented by reference TRBV9 and TRBJ2-7, the full variable domain reads DSGVTQTPKHLITATGQRVTLRCSPRSGDLSVYWYQQSLDQGLQFLIQYYNGEERAKGNILERFSAQQFPDLHSELNLSSLELGDSALYFCASSPPGAGGPISEQYFGPGTRLTVT.

The chain is built from TRBV7-3 and TRBJ2-6; TRBD1 might be the D (5 bases). The CDR3 extends over 18 amino acids. V was shortened by 2 bases and J by 1 base, with 15 bases between the two germline ends. Per germline, CDR1 SGHTA and CDR2 FQGTGA. CDR3 bases: TGTGCCAGCAGCTTAGACGCACGATCAGGGTCTGGGGCCAACGTCCTGACTTTC. It is translated as CASSLDARSGSGANVLTF.

This clone has a handful of counts. The rearrangement links TRBV30 to TRBJ2-1, with D tentatively TRBD2 (6 bases). V was pared by 5 bases and J by 3 bases, with 14 bases between. Germline V gene lookup returns CDR1 GTSNPN and CDR2 SVGIG (reference sequence). The CDR3 sequence is 14 residues long. The CDR3 here is CAWGGISRYNEQFF. The CDR3, as DNA: TGTGCCTGGGGGGGGATAAGCCGCTACAATGAGCAGTTCTTC.

A note on this clone: The same CDR3 can be traced to other DNA sequences in this sample. J is TRBJ2-7 and V is TRBV5-1; D not certain. This CDR3 spans 12 amino acids. Germline V gene lookup returns CDR1 SGHRS and CDR2 YFSETQ. Deletions cut 1 base from V and 4 bases from J, with 6 bases between. The CDR3 region has the DNA TGCGCCAGCAGCTTGCCTTCTTACGAGCAGTACTTC. It codes for CASSLPSYEQYF.